This is a list of T cell receptor beta chains from one sample in a study of T cells in localized non-small cell lung cancer. TCRdb keeps only in-frame clones here, not all; method: immunoSEQ multiplex PCR. In the table there are over 2,000 clones, 25% to 35% of which are singletons. The input for sequencing was normal lung tissue next to the tumor, taken before any cancer treatment. Receptors originate from a man aged 35 to 69 with stage I lung adenocarcinoma. The CDR3 runs from the conserved cysteine through the conserved F or W. A D gene is named only where the DNA matches it firmly. Not every row has a clone size; where given, it reads once, few, many or a size class.

V gene: TRBV6-8
clone size: few
D gene: TRBD1
J gene: TRBJ1-2
CDR3 DNA: TGTGCCAGCAGTTCACCGGGACAGGGGACCTATGGCTACACCTTC
CDR3 protein: CASSSPGQGTYGYTF

V gene: TRBV30
clone size: -
D gene: -
J gene: TRBJ1-6
CDR3 DNA: TGTGCCTGGAGTGGTCGGAATTCACCCCTCCACTTT
CDR3 protein: CAWSGRNSPLHF

V gene: TRBV28
clone size: -
D gene: -
J gene: TRBJ1-4
CDR3 DNA: TGTGCCAGCAGTTCCACCGACCACGGGGGGTATGAAAAACTGTTTTTT
CDR3 protein: CASSSTDHGGYEKLFF

V gene: TRBV11-3
clone size: medium-sized
D gene: -
J gene: TRBJ1-6
CDR3 DNA: TGTGCCAGCAGCCCGACGGGGGCCGATTCACCCCTCCACTTT
CDR3 protein: CASSPTGADSPLHF

V gene: TRBV30
clone size: once
D gene: -
J gene: TRBJ1-1
CDR3 DNA: TGTGCCTGGACAGGGTGGACTGAAGCTTTCTTT
CDR3 protein: CAWTGWTEAFF

V gene: TRBV19
clone size: -
D gene: -
J gene: TRBJ2-6
CDR3 DNA: TGTGCCAGTAGTATAATGAGCTCTGGGGCCAACGTCCTGACTTTC
CDR3 protein: CASSIMSSGANVLTF

V gene: TRBV19
clone size: -
D gene: -
J gene: TRBJ2-5
CDR3 DNA: TGTGCCAGTAGTCCTGCACAGGCCCTGTACCAAGAGACCCAGTACTTC
CDR3 protein: CASSPAQALYQETQYF

V gene: TRBV30
clone size: few
D gene: TRBD1
J gene: TRBJ1-5
CDR3 DNA: TGTGCCTGGAGTTCCCCCGGGACAGCTAATCAGCCCCAGCATTTT
CDR3 protein: CAWSSPGTANQPQHF

V gene: TRBV11-3
clone size: many
D gene: -
J gene: TRBJ2-3
CDR3 DNA: TGTGCCAGCAGCGAACCGGGACTGGGAGAAGATACGCAGTATTTT
CDR3 protein: CASSEPGLGEDTQYF

V gene: TRBV5-1
clone size: few
D gene: -
J gene: TRBJ2-2
CDR3 DNA: TGCGCCAGCAGGAGGGGGTCTGACACCGGGGAGCTGTTTTTT
CDR3 protein: CASRRGSDTGELFF

V gene: TRBV1
clone size: few
D gene: -
J gene: TRBJ2-5
CDR3 DNA: -
CDR3 protein: CASSPTFGTGAGKTQYF

V gene: TRBV30
clone size: few
D gene: -
J gene: TRBJ1-1
CDR3 DNA: TGTGCCTGGAGGACCTTTCTGAACACTGAAGCTTTCTTT
CDR3 protein: CAWRTFLNTEAFF

V gene: TRBV11-3
clone size: -
D gene: -
J gene: TRBJ1-1
CDR3 DNA: TGTGCCAGCAGACCCATCACAGGGTGGGACACTGAAGCTTTCTTT
CDR3 protein: CASRPITGWDTEAFF

V gene: TRBV6-8
clone size: -
D gene: -
J gene: TRBJ2-5
CDR3 DNA: TGTGCCAGCAGTTACGGGTCCCCTATACCGTACCAAGAGACCCAGTACTTC
CDR3 protein: CASSYGSPIPYQETQYF

V gene: TRBV14
clone size: large
D gene: -
J gene: TRBJ2-7
CDR3 DNA: TGTGCCAGCAGCCAAGCTCACGAGCAGTACTTC
CDR3 protein: CASSQAHEQYF

V gene: TRBV9
clone size: -
D gene: TRBD1
J gene: TRBJ1-3
CDR3 DNA: TGTGCCAGCAGGACCGGGACAGGGACTGGAAACACCATATATTTT
CDR3 protein: CASRTGTGTGNTIYF

V gene: TRBV9
clone size: few
D gene: -
J gene: TRBJ2-1
CDR3 DNA: TGTGCCAGCAGCGCCGAGGCCAATGAGCAGTTCTTC
CDR3 protein: CASSAEANEQFF

V gene: TRBV5-1
clone size: -
D gene: -
J gene: TRBJ2-2
CDR3 DNA: TGCGCCAGCAGCCCCCACCGCCCGGGTCGAACGACCGGGGAGCTGTTTTTT
CDR3 protein: CASSPHRPGRTTGELFF

V gene: TRBV30
clone size: few
D gene: -
J gene: TRBJ1-1
CDR3 DNA: TGTGATTGGGGTTTGGGGAACGCTGAAGCTTTCTTT
CDR3 protein: CDWGLGNAEAFF

V gene: TRBV11-3
clone size: medium-sized
D gene: -
J gene: TRBJ2-7
CDR3 DNA: TGTGCCAGCAGCTTGAACGCACAGACCCCTGAGCAGTACTTC
CDR3 protein: CASSLNAQTPEQYF

V gene: TRBV10-2
clone size: few
D gene: -
J gene: TRBJ1-4
CDR3 DNA: TGCGCCAGCAGTGATCTAAAGGGCGATGAAAAACTGTTTTTT
CDR3 protein: CASSDLKGDEKLFF

V gene: TRBV19
clone size: -
D gene: -
J gene: TRBJ2-2
CDR3 DNA: TGTGCCAGTAGGAGGACAGTTTATCTTACCGGGGAGCTGTTTTTT
CDR3 protein: CASRRTVYLTGELFF

V gene: TRBV11-3
clone size: large
D gene: -
J gene: TRBJ2-7
CDR3 DNA: TGTGCCAGCAGCTTAGGATTAAGCTCCTACGAGCAGTACTTC
CDR3 protein: CASSLGLSSYEQYF

V gene: TRBV30
clone size: -
D gene: -
J gene: TRBJ1-3
CDR3 DNA: TGTGCCTGGAGTAGGACGAATCCGGACACCATATATTTT
CDR3 protein: CAWSRTNPDTIYF

V gene: TRBV11-3
clone size: medium-sized
D gene: TRBD2
J gene: TRBJ2-6
CDR3 DNA: TGTGCCAGCAGCTTAACTAGCGGGGGGGGCTCTGGGGCCAACGTCCTGACTTTC
CDR3 protein: CASSLTSGGGSGANVLTF

V gene: TRBV6-8
clone size: few
D gene: -
J gene: TRBJ2-2
CDR3 DNA: TGTGCCAGCCTCCGGGAGACCGGGGAGCTGTTTTTT
CDR3 protein: CASLRETGELFF

V gene: TRBV30
clone size: few
D gene: -
J gene: TRBJ1-5
CDR3 DNA: TGTGCCTGGCAAATGGACATCGATCAGCCCCAGCATTTT
CDR3 protein: CAWQMDIDQPQHF

V gene: TRBV29-1
clone size: once
D gene: TRBD1
J gene: TRBJ2-3
CDR3 DNA: TGCAGCGGAACCGGGACAGGGGCCCCAGATACGCAGTATTTT
CDR3 protein: CSGTGTGAPDTQYF

V gene: TRBV30
clone size: few
D gene: TRBD1
J gene: TRBJ1-6
CDR3 DNA: TGTGCCTGGGGGGGACAGGGGAATTCACCCCTCCACTTT
CDR3 protein: CAWGGQGNSPLHF

V gene: TRBV29-1
clone size: -
D gene: -
J gene: TRBJ1-2
CDR3 DNA: TGCAGCGTTGAGTGGGGACTACAAGGCTACACCTTC
CDR3 protein: CSVEWGLQGYTF

V gene: TRBV19
clone size: few
D gene: -
J gene: TRBJ1-4
CDR3 DNA: TGTGCCAGTAGTATAGCAGGGGCCACTAATGAAAAACTGTTTTTT
CDR3 protein: CASSIAGATNEKLFF

V gene: TRBV28
clone size: -
D gene: TRBD1
J gene: TRBJ1-4
CDR3 DNA: TGTGCCAGCAGTCCTCGGACAGGGTCTAATGAAAAACTGTTTTTT
CDR3 protein: CASSPRTGSNEKLFF

V gene: TRBV9
clone size: medium-sized
D gene: -
J gene: TRBJ2-7
CDR3 DNA: TGTGCCAGCAGCCCGGGCGGGCTTACGGGGTACGAGCAGTACTTC
CDR3 protein: CASSPGGLTGYEQYF

V gene: TRBV29-1
clone size: -
D gene: -
J gene: TRBJ2-2
CDR3 DNA: TGCAGCGCCGGAAGTTCAAACACCGGGGAGCTGTTTTTT
CDR3 protein: CSAGSSNTGELFF

V gene: TRBV11-3
clone size: medium-sized
D gene: TRBD1
J gene: TRBJ2-2
CDR3 DNA: TGTGCCAGCAGCTCCATGATGACAGGGGCCGGGGAGCTGTTTTTT
CDR3 protein: CASSSMMTGAGELFF

V gene: TRBV11-3
clone size: -
D gene: -
J gene: TRBJ1-3
CDR3 DNA: TGTGCTAGCAGCTTGGCCGGTGGCTCTGGAAACACCATATATTTT
CDR3 protein: CASSLAGGSGNTIYF

V gene: TRBV5-1
clone size: -
D gene: TRBD1
J gene: TRBJ2-2
CDR3 DNA: TGCGCCAGCAGCTTGGGACAGGGGGCCTCCGGGGAGCTGTTTTTT
CDR3 protein: CASSLGQGASGELFF

V gene: TRBV6-8
clone size: -
D gene: -
J gene: TRBJ2-1
CDR3 DNA: TGTGCCAGCAGTTACTCGGGGGTTCCGTACAATGAGCAGTTCTTC
CDR3 protein: CASSYSGVPYNEQFF

V gene: TRBV2
clone size: few
D gene: -
J gene: TRBJ2-3
CDR3 DNA: TGTGCCAGCAGTAGCGGGTGGAGCACAGATACGCAGTATTTT
CDR3 protein: CASSSGWSTDTQYF

V gene: TRBV11-3
clone size: many
D gene: TRBD2
J gene: TRBJ2-1
CDR3 DNA: TGTGCCAGCAGCTTGCGGCGGGGGGGCCGAAGGGAGCAGTTCTTC
CDR3 protein: CASSLRRGGRREQFF

V gene: TRBV19
clone size: -
D gene: TRBD1
J gene: TRBJ1-1
CDR3 DNA: TGTGCCAGTAGTCGACAGGGTCACATGAACACTGAAGCTTTCTTT
CDR3 protein: CASSRQGHMNTEAFF

V gene: TRBV6-8
clone size: medium-sized
D gene: -
J gene: TRBJ2-2
CDR3 DNA: TGTGCCAGCAGTGGGGGCGAGGGCGGGGAGCTGTTTTTT
CDR3 protein: CASSGGEGGELFF

V gene: TRBV28
clone size: -
D gene: -
J gene: TRBJ2-7
CDR3 DNA: TGTGCCAGCAGTGTCGACGGAAGCTCCTACGAGCAGTACTTC
CDR3 protein: CASSVDGSSYEQYF

V gene: TRBV4-1
clone size: medium-sized
D gene: -
J gene: TRBJ1-1
CDR3 DNA: TGCGCCAGCAGCCAAGATTGGGGGGCTGCCACTGAAGCTTTCTTT
CDR3 protein: CASSQDWGAATEAFF

V gene: TRBV19
clone size: -
D gene: TRBD1
J gene: TRBJ2-2
CDR3 DNA: TGTGCCAGTAGTAACCACCCGACAGGGGCCAGCGGGGAGCTGTTTTTT
CDR3 protein: CASSNHPTGASGELFF

V gene: TRBV11-3
clone size: medium-sized
D gene: -
J gene: TRBJ1-6
CDR3 DNA: TGTGCCAGCAGCTTGGGCCTTGCGGATTCACCCCTCCACTTT
CDR3 protein: CASSLGLADSPLHF

V gene: TRBV23-1
clone size: few
D gene: TRBD1
J gene: TRBJ1-1
CDR3 DNA: TGCGCCAGCAGCCAGGAAACGGACAGGGAAGCTTTCTTT
CDR3 protein: CASSQETDREAFF

V gene: TRBV6-8
clone size: few
D gene: -
J gene: TRBJ2-1
CDR3 DNA: TGTGCCAGCAGGGTGAAGGCCAATGAGCAGTTCTTC
CDR3 protein: CASRVKANEQFF

V gene: TRBV11-3
clone size: medium-sized
D gene: -
J gene: TRBJ2-5
CDR3 DNA: TGTGCCAGCAGCTTAGGGACAGTCCAAGAGACCCAGTACTTC
CDR3 protein: CASSLGTVQETQYF

V gene: TRBV6-8
clone size: -
D gene: -
J gene: TRBJ2-7
CDR3 DNA: TGTGCCAGCAGTAGCCTAGGCTCCCACGAGCAGTACTTC
CDR3 protein: CASSSLGSHEQYF

V gene: TRBV7-5
clone size: few
D gene: -
J gene: TRBJ2-2
CDR3 DNA: TGTGCCAGCAGCCGTTTTTCCGGGGCGAACACCGGGGAGCTGTTTTTT
CDR3 protein: CASSRFSGANTGELFF

V gene: TRBV2
clone size: -
D gene: TRBD1
J gene: TRBJ2-7
CDR3 DNA: TGTGCCAGCAAGGACAGGGGGTATTTGAGCGAGCAGTACTTC
CDR3 protein: CASKDRGYLSEQYF

V gene: TRBV30
clone size: few
D gene: -
J gene: TRBJ1-6
CDR3 DNA: TGTGCCTGGAGTTTCTCCGGGAGCTCGGAGAATTCACCCCTCCACTTT
CDR3 protein: CAWSFSGSSENSPLHF

V gene: TRBV9
clone size: few
D gene: -
J gene: TRBJ1-4
CDR3 DNA: TGTGCCAGCAGCAGATTTAATGAAAAACTGTTTTTT
CDR3 protein: CASSRFNEKLFF

V gene: TRBV14
clone size: -
D gene: TRBD1
J gene: TRBJ2-4
CDR3 DNA: TGTGCCAGCAGCCAAGCGACAGGGGGTTCCAAAAACATTCAGTACTTC
CDR3 protein: CASSQATGGSKNIQYF